The 9 T cell receptor beta chains below all came from one sample that was sequenced in a study of Ad26.COV2.S vaccination and SARS-CoV-2 variants (dated by TCRdb to the early 2020s). Receptor libraries were prepared by the immunoSEQ multiplex PCR assay. TCRdb took this table from immuneACCESS and kept in-frame rearrangements with V and J called. Such tables lack part of the clones; where checked against another copy, unresolved V genes explain under half of the gap, and the rest is unexplained. The sample table records roughly 330,000 clones; around 90% of these occur just once. The ten largest account for around 5% of the sample. This specimen's treatment or condition label, per the study, means: 19 received Ad26.COV2.S at low or high dose, single or two shots; about five received placebo; per-sample allocation not given. For vaccine and placebo recipients, the sequenced repertoires came from samples collected on day 63 after the first injection.

The input for sequencing was peripheral blood, taken in a trial of Ad26.COV2.S vaccine versus placebo. The origin of the receptors is a person aged 18-65 years who received the Ad26.COV2.S COVID-19 vaccine or a placebo.

This clone appeared a few times. The chain is built from TRBV27 and TRBJ1-1; possible D gene TRBD1, 6 bases. The CDR3 runs 13 residues. Looked up from germline, CDR1 is MNHEY and CDR2 is SMNVEV (reference sequence). Trimming took off 2 bases at V and 3 bases at J, with 7 bases between the two ends. The CDR3 spells CASSLGGHTEAFF. Written as DNA, the CDR3 is TGTGCCAGCAGTTTAGGGGGGCACACTGAAGCTTTCTTT.

The chain is built from TRBV2 and TRBJ2-1; 12 nucleotides match TRBD2. This CDR3 contains 15 residues. Looked up from germline, CDR1 is SNHLY and CDR2 is FYNNEI. V was clipped by 6 bases and J by 7 bases; unmatched bases: 7. CDR3 sequence: CASRMLAGGPNEQFF. The DNA of the CDR3 is TGTGCCAGCAGGATGCTAGCGGGGGGGCCGAATGAGCAGTTCTTC.

J is TRBJ2-5 and V is TRBV11-3; 8 positions agree with TRBD1. CDR3 length: 15 amino acids. In germline, CDR1 is SGHNT, CDR2 YENEEA. The ends lost 2 bases at V and 2 bases at J; junction bases unmatched: 4. CDR3 sequence: CASSLPGGPQETQYF. The CDR3 nucleotides are TGTGCCAGCAGCTTACCAGGGGGCCCTCAAGAGACCCAGTACTTC. The full variable domain, in which reference TRBV11-3 and TRBJ2-5 provide the parts outside the CDR3, is EAGVVQSPRYKIIEKKQPVAFWCNPISGHNTLYWYLQNLGQGPELLIRYENEEAVDDSQLPKDRFSAERLKGVDSTLKIQPAELGDSAVYLCASSLPGGPQETQYFGPGTRLLVL.

The chain recombines TRBV15 with TRBJ1-1; 9 bases fit TRBD1. Trimming took 4 bases from V and 0 from J; bases not matched to a gene: 3. The CDR3 is 15 amino acids. Germline CDR1 is LNHNV and CDR2 is YYDKDF (reference sequence). CDR3 sequence reads: CATSTRQGVNTEAFF. CDR3 bases: TGTGCCACCAGCACTAGACAGGGGGTGAACACTGAAGCTTTCTTT. Looking up the rest from reference TRBV15 and TRBJ1-1 gives the full variable domain: DAMVIQNPRYQVTQFGKPVTLSCSQTLNHNVMYWYQQKSSQAPKLLFHYYDKDFNNEADTPDNFQSRRPNTSFCFLDIRSPGLGDTAMYLCATSTRQGVNTEAFFGQGTRLTVV.

V and J are TRBV3-1 (or the pseudogene TRBV3-2) and TRBJ2-1; 8 bases are shared with TRBD2. V was pared by 10 bases and J by 5 bases, with 10 bases of the junction left unmatched. The CDR3 is 14 amino acids. Germline V gene sequence: CDR1 LGHDT, CDR2 YNNKEL (reference sequence). The CDR3, as DNA: TGTGCCACAGCTAAAGCGGGGGCCGACAATGAGCAGTTCTTC. This translates into CATAKAGADNEQFF.

Only a few counts were recorded for this clone. The chain is built from TRBV6-5 and TRBJ1-2; possibly TRBD1 for D (5 bases). The CDR3 spans 14 residues. Germline values: CDR1 MNHEY, CDR2 SVGAGI. The V gene lost 7 bases and the J gene lost 5 bases, with 17 bases spanning the gap. As DNA, the CDR3 is TGTGCCAGCACCGGCCGGGGGGAACGGTATGGCTACACCTTC. It encodes CASTGRGERYGYTF.

This clone occurred a few times. This chain joins TRBV6-2 or TRBV6-3 and TRBJ1-6; a weak D match, TRBD1 (6 bases). V gave up 3 bases and J gave up 8 bases, with 14 bases separating them. This CDR3 has 15 residues. The V gene's germline CDR1 is MNHEY and CDR2 SVGEGT. CDR3 sequence reads: CASSYGLDSDSPLHF. The DNA of the CDR3 is TGTGCCAGCAGTTATGGCCTGGACAGTGATTCACCCCTCCACTTT.

The V and J genes are TRBV5-1 and TRBJ2-3; 8 nucleotides match TRBD2. The CDR3 consists of 16 residues. Germline CDR1 SGHRS, CDR2 YFSETQ. The trim removed 0 bases at V and 5 bases at J, leaving 8 bases unmatched. The CDR3: CASSLGGRGGGDTQYF. The CDR3 coding sequence is TGCGCCAGCAGCTTGGGGGGCCGGGGGGGCGGAGATACGCAGTATTTT.

V usage is TRBV4-3 and J usage is TRBJ1-1; D unclear. The V and J ends lost 4 bases and 8 bases respectively, with 20 bases between them. This CDR3 spans 15 amino acids. Per the germline V gene, CDR1 is LGHNA and CDR2 is YSLEER. The CDR3 loop reads CASSPHLPEGGEAFF. CDR3 nucleotides: TGCGCCAGCAGCCCCCACCTCCCGGAAGGCGGGGAAGCTTTCTTT.